These 26 T cell receptor beta chains came from one sample sequenced in a study of graft-versus-host responses after intestinal transplantation. Sequenced by immunoSEQ multiplex PCR; TCRdb stores in-frame clones only, minus some. The repertoire holds approximately 2,500 clones, with over 25% as singletons. Here the sequenced sample was alloreactive CD4+ T cells from a mixed lymphocyte reaction culture, taken before transplantation. The subset was: CFSE-low proliferating T cells sorted from approximately 6-day pre-transplant mixed lymphocyte reaction (GvH or HvG direction). Receptor source: a human patient who was an organ donor for intestinal transplantation.

By frequency in the sample, this clone is medium-sized (0.01 to 0.1%). The V and J genes are TRBV5-1 and TRBJ1-1; D gene uncertain. CDR1 SGHRS and CDR2 YFSETQ come from the germline V gene. The CDR3 length is 13 residues. Trimming pared 0 bases from V and 4 bases from J, leaving 7 bases between. The CDR3 spells CASSLASATEAFF. DNA for the CDR3: TGCGCCAGCAGCTTGGCTAGCGCCACTGAAGCTTTCTTT. Together with reference TRBV5-1 and TRBJ1-1, the CDR3 gives the full variable domain: KAGVTQTPRYLIKTRGQQVTLSCSPISGHRSVSWYQQTPGQGLQFLFEYFSETQRNKGNFPGRFSGRQFSNSRSEMNVSTLELGDSALYLCASSLASATEAFFGQGTRLTVV.

The chain is built from TRBV5-6 and TRBJ2-3; 7 nucleotides align to TRBD2. There are 13 residues in the CDR3. CDR1 and CDR2 (germline): SGHDT, YYEEEE. The ends lost 2 bases at V and 6 bases at J; junction bases unmatched: 3. Written as DNA, the CDR3 is TGTGCCAGCAGCTTTGCCGGGGGGGATACGCAGTATTTT. It yields the protein CASSFAGGDTQYF.

This clone was seen a handful of times. Here the CDR3 reads CASSSPGGGEQYF. Written as DNA, the CDR3 is TGTGCCAGCAGTTCTCCGGGGGGAGGCGAGCAGTACTTC. V and J are TRBV6-9 and TRBJ2-7; 7 bases align to TRBD2. Germline lookup yields CDR1 MNHGY and CDR2 SVAAGI. The CDR3 is 13 amino acids. V shed 4 bases and J 6 bases; nucleotides not matched to a gene: 6.

By proportion, this clone is medium-sized. The chain combines TRBV6-5 with TRBJ1-4, with D possibly TRBD1 on 6 matching bases. Trimming removed 10 bases at V and 5 bases at J, with 17 bases between. There are 14 residues in the CDR3. Germline CDR1 MNHEY, CDR2 SVGAGI. CDR3 nucleotide sequence: TGTGCCACCGGACAGCAATGGTACAATGAAAAACTGTTTTTT. Amino acid sequence: CATGQQWYNEKLFF.

By sample fraction, this clone is medium-sized. The rearrangement joins TRBV18 to TRBJ2-7; 8 bases are shared with TRBD2. V gave up 6 bases and J gave up 1 base; unmatched junction bases: 14. Germline V CDR1 and CDR2: KGHSH, LQKENI. The CDR3 has 17 amino acids. CDR3 nucleotide sequence: TGTGCCAGCTCGACCGGCCTAAAGGTAGCGGGATCCTACGAGCAGTACTTC. Residues: CASSTGLKVAGSYEQYF.

The chain joins TRBV7-3 to TRBJ1-5, with 8 bases matching TRBD1. Per the germline V gene, CDR1 is SGHTA and CDR2 is FQGTGA. V trimming: 0 bases; J trimming: 7 bases; junction bases outside the gene matches: 5. The CDR3 sequence is 15 residues long. DNA for the CDR3: TGTGCCAGCAGCTTAACCGGACAGGGCTGCCAGCCCCAGCATTTT. Its protein product is CASSLTGQGCQPQHF.

As regards this clone: The sample contains more than one DNA sequence encoding this CDR3. The chain couples TRBV10-3 to TRBJ1-4; D unresolved. CDR1 and CDR2 (germline): ENHRY, SYGVKD. V dropped 3 bases and J dropped 16 bases, with 12 bases sitting between them. The length of the CDR3 is 11 residues. The CDR3 region has the DNA TGTGCCATCAGTGAAGGAGGGAAGCCGTTTTTT. Translating gives CAISEGGKPFF.

This clone was seen more than once but under ten times. The rearrangement joins TRBV28 to TRBJ1-2, with 7 bases that match TRBD1. After removal of 8 bases from V and 4 bases from J, the junction contained 10 bases not matched to a gene. The CDR3 length is 14 residues. From germline, CDR1 is MDHEN and CDR2 SYDVKM. The CDR3, as DNA: TGTGCCAGCTCCTCAACAGGGGACTTCTATGGCTACACCTTC. This encodes CASSSTGDFYGYTF.

V and J are TRBV6-5 and TRBJ2-2; possibly TRBD2 for D (5 bases). The germline gives CDR1 MNHEY, CDR2 SVGAGI. V lost 5 bases to trimming and J lost 5 bases, with 15 bases between them. The CDR3 loop spans 15 amino acids. As DNA, the CDR3 is TGTGCCAGCAGTCCGCCGGGAAAACGGACCGGGGAGCTGTTTTTT. This codes for CASSPPGKRTGELFF.

This sequence joins TRBV10-1 and TRBJ2-2; D is possibly TRBD2 (5 bases). V lost 3 bases and J 3 bases, leaving 20 bases between the germline ends. This CDR3 is built from 18 residues. Germline-derived CDR1 and CDR2 are WNHNN and SYGVQD (reference sequence). CDR3 region: CASSDHGLGGVDTGELFF. The CDR3 nucleotides read TGCGCCAGCAGTGACCATGGATTAGGAGGCGTCGACACCGGGGAGCTGTTTTTT.

This clone ranks as large. The genes are TRBV6-5 and TRBJ2-2; no reliable D call. Trimming pared 6 bases from V and 3 bases from J, leaving 5 bases between. Germline V gene lookup returns CDR1 MNHEY and CDR2 SVGAGI. This CDR3 region has 12 residues. The CDR3: CASSSYTGELFF. In nucleotides, the CDR3 is TGTGCCAGCAGCTCGTACACCGGGGAGCTGTTTTTT.

This clone was seen a handful of times. The genes are TRBV29-1 and TRBJ2-5; the match to TRBD1 covers 8 bases. Germline lookup yields CDR1 SQVTM and CDR2 ANQGSEA. Trimming cost V 7 bases and J 5 bases; bases outside gene matches: 12. The CDR3 is made up of 14 amino acids. The CDR3 reads CSAGPGGGWETQYF. In nucleotides, the CDR3 is TGCAGCGCCGGGCCAGGGGGCGGGTGGGAGACCCAGTACTTC. The full variable domain, with the rest looked up from reference TRBV29-1 and TRBJ2-5, is SAVISQKPSRDICQRGTSLTIQCQVDSQVTMMFWYRQQPGQSLTLIATANQGSEATYESGFVIDKFPISRPNLTFSTLTVSNMSPEDSSIYLCSAGPGGGWETQYFGPGTRLLVL.

Concerning this clone: The likely explanation is a read error, given a far larger clone one base away. The chain links TRBV1 to TRBJ2-3; the table calls TRBD2, which could not be checked here. TRBV1 is a pseudogene segment. CDR3 size: 12 residues. The CDR3 DNA follows: TGCACCAGCAGCCATCTCGAGAGGTTTAAGTATTTT. This translates into CTSSHLERFKYF.

This clone was counted only a few times. CDR3 DNA: TGTGCCAGCAGCAGGACAAAGGTTTCCTACGAGCAGTACTTC. Residues: CASSRTKVSYEQYF. The chain couples TRBV6-8 to TRBJ2-7, with D possibly TRBD1 on 5 matching bases. This CDR3 spans 14 amino acids. Germline CDR1 and CDR2: MNHGY and SAAAGT. Trimming took 6 bases from V and 1 from J, leaving 13 bases between them.

This clone was counted a few times. The chain employs TRBV7-2 and TRBJ2-1; a possible D gene is TRBD2 (5 bases). Germline CDR1 and CDR2: SGHTA and FQGNSA. The V end lost 5 bases, the J end lost 8 bases, and 16 bases lay between the germline ends. CDR3 length: 14 residues. CDR3 amino acids: CASSPMLASDEQFF. The CDR3 DNA is TGTGCCAGCAGCCCTATGCTAGCTTCCGATGAGCAGTTCTTC.

By share of the sample, this clone is medium-sized. V is TRBV14 and J is TRBJ1-4, with a possible D match to TRBD1 (5 bases). From germline, CDR1 is SGHDN and CDR2 FVKESK. Trimming removed 3 bases from V and 4 bases from J, with 9 bases in between. The CDR3 sequence is 14 residues long. The CDR3 spells CASSQDNVNEKLFF. The CDR3, as DNA: TGTGCCAGCAGCCAGGACAACGTTAATGAAAAACTGTTTTTT.

In this sample, this clone turned up a few times. The chain couples TRBV4-2 to TRBJ1-1; 10 bases map to TRBD1. The trim removed 4 bases at V and 5 bases at J, leaving 7 bases unmatched. Germline assignment: CDR1 LGHNA and CDR2 YNFKEQ. This CDR3 comprises 15 residues. The CDR3 DNA reads TGTGCCAGCAGCCCCTGGACAGGGGGAAGGACTGAAGCTTTCTTT. It yields the protein CASSPWTGGRTEAFF.

This clone showed up just a few times. Given a much more abundant clone one base away, this may be a read error. J is TRBJ2-5 and V is TRBV5-1; TRBD2 matches at 9 bases. V gave up 0 bases and J gave up 0 bases; unmatched junction bases: 6. This CDR3 has 17 amino acids. From germline, CDR1 is SGHRS and CDR2 YFSETQ. The CDR3 region has the DNA TGCGCCAGCAGCTTGGGTCGGGCGGGGGGGGACCAAGAGACCCAGTACTTC. Translation gives CASSLGRAGGDQETQYF.

J is TRBJ1-2 and V is TRBV5-4, with 10 bases lining up with TRBD1. Unmatched junction bases numbered 4, after V lost 4 bases and J lost 4 bases. Looked up from germline, CDR1 is SGHNT and CDR2 is YYREEE (reference sequence). This CDR3 region has 14 residues. The CDR3: CASSQGQGFYGYTF. CDR3 nucleotide sequence: TGTGCCAGCAGCCAGGGACAGGGGTTCTATGGCTACACCTTC.

The chain is built from TRBV11-2 and TRBJ2-7; 8 nucleotides agree with TRBD1. CDR3 length: 13 amino acids. Germline V gene data show CDR1 as SGHAT and CDR2 as FQNNGV. V shed 5 bases and J 6 bases; nucleotides not matched to a gene: 6. CDR3 loop: CASSGQTGGEQYF. The DNA for the CDR3 is TGTGCCAGCAGCGGTCAAACAGGGGGCGAGCAGTACTTC.

This chain links TRBV5-1 with TRBJ2-1; no clear D gene. The CDR3 contains 15 residues. Germline lookup yields CDR1 SGHRS and CDR2 YFSETQ. Trimming cost V 2 bases and J 0 bases, with 9 bases left between them. DNA for the CDR3: TGCGCCAGCAGCTTTGGCCCCAGCTCCTACAATGAGCAGTTCTTC. Encoded protein: CASSFGPSSYNEQFF. Filled out from reference TRBV5-1 and TRBJ2-1, the complete variable domain reads KAGVTQTPRYLIKTRGQQVTLSCSPISGHRSVSWYQQTPGQGLQFLFEYFSETQRNKGNFPGRFSGRQFSNSRSEMNVSTLELGDSALYLCASSFGPSSYNEQFFGPGTRLTVL.

V usage is TRBV5-6 and J usage is TRBJ1-1, with D perhaps TRBD1 (5 bases). This CDR3 contains 15 residues. Trimming stripped 6 bases from V and 1 base from J, with 16 bases between. Germline V gene lookup returns CDR1 SGHDT and CDR2 YYEEEE. The CDR3 region is CASTPRGRKNTEAFF. CDR3 DNA sequence: TGTGCCAGCACCCCAAGGGGAAGGAAGAACACTGAAGCTTTCTTT.

CDR3 in DNA: TGTGCCAGCAGCTTAGCGCACGGCTACGAGCAGTACTTC. Encoded protein: CASSLAHGYEQYF. The chain recombines TRBV7-2 with TRBJ2-7, with D uncertain. The CDR3 has 13 residues. V lost 0 bases and J 3 bases, leaving 6 bases between the germline ends. CDR1 is SGHTA and CDR2 is FQGNSA in the germline V gene.

Sample share makes this clone medium-sized. The chain recombines TRBV11-2 with TRBJ1-1, with D perhaps TRBD1 (6 bases). Germline V gives CDR1 SGHAT, CDR2 FQNNGV. V lost 1 base and J 4 bases, leaving 13 bases between the germline ends. The CDR3 totals 15 residues. This CDR3 is CASSLVRGSSTEAFF. The DNA of the CDR3 is TGTGCCAGCAGCTTAGTAAGGGGGAGTAGCACTGAAGCTTTCTTT.

This clone was detected a few times. This chain uses TRBV7-2 with TRBJ2-2; 9 bases map to TRBD2. Germline CDR1 and CDR2: SGHTA and FQGNSA. J gave up 6 bases and V 1 base, and 9 bases lay outside the gene matches. CDR3 length: 17 residues. This chain's CDR3 is CASSLELSGGVSGELFF. CDR3 in DNA: TGTGCCAGCAGCTTAGAGCTTAGCGGGGGTGTTTCCGGGGAGCTGTTTTTT.

The chain links TRBV10-3 to TRBJ2-7; 7 bases match TRBD1. The J segment lost 5 bases and the V segment lost 2 bases, leaving 3 bases of the junction unmatched. CDR3 size: 13 residues. Germline CDR1 ENHRY, CDR2 SYGVKD. CDR3 nucleotides: TGTGCCATCAGTGAGAGGGGGCCTAACGAGCAGTACTTC. This sequence encodes CAISERGPNEQYF.